These 18 T cell receptor beta chains were all obtained from the same sample, sequenced in a study of control samples from healthy donors and cancer patients. Produced via immunoSEQ multiplex PCR; TCRdb's table is partial and in-frame only. The sample has some 87,000 clones; about nine tenths are singletons. Material for sequencing was blood. These receptors all stem from a man aged 25-45 years in good health.

V and J are TRBV9 and TRBJ2-7; TRBD1 matches at 9 bases. This CDR3 has 15 residues. After removal of 4 bases from V and 3 bases from J, the junction contained 8 bases not matched to a gene. CDR1 SGDLS and CDR2 YYNGEE come from the germline V gene. CDR3 residues: CASSLTDRGFYEQYF. For the CDR3, the DNA is TGTGCCAGCAGCTTGACCGACAGGGGGTTCTACGAGCAGTACTTC.

V and J are TRBV5-8 and TRBJ1-3; D uncertain. Trimming stripped 4 bases from V and 2 bases from J, with 13 bases between. The CDR3 loop spans 15 amino acids. Looked up from germline, CDR1 is SGHTS and CDR2 is YDEGEE. As DNA, the CDR3 is TGTGCCAGCAGCCTGACCCGCCGGACTGGAAACACCATATATTTT. Its protein product is CASSLTRRTGNTIYF.

The sample holds one count of this clone. The rearrangement joins TRBV19 to TRBJ2-5; D uncertain. V shed 3 bases and J shed 3 bases, with 11 bases lying between them. Per the germline V gene, CDR1 is LNHDA and CDR2 is SQIVND (reference sequence). The CDR3 runs to 14 residues. For the CDR3, the DNA is TGTGCCAGTAGTATCGGTTTGGAAGAAGAGACCCAGTACTTC. Its protein product is CASSIGLEEETQYF.

The J gene is TRBJ2-7, the V gene TRBV27, with 13 bases matching TRBD2. Germline V gene sequence: CDR1 MNHEY, CDR2 SMNVEV (reference sequence). Germline trimming cut 8 bases from V and 5 bases from J; bases unmatched to any gene: 9. The CDR3 has 15 residues. The CDR3 coding sequence is TGTGCCAGCCGGACTAGCGGGGGATACGAGGACGAGCAGTACTTC. Amino acids: CASRTSGGYEDEQYF.

The gene calls are TRBV10-1 and TRBJ2-5; weak D call: TRBD2 (6 bases). This CDR3 region has 15 residues. Germline V gene lookup returns CDR1 WNHNN and CDR2 SYGVQD (reference sequence). Trimming removed 0 bases at V and 2 bases at J, with 10 bases between. The chain's CDR3 is CASSESTRGQETQYF. In nucleotides, the CDR3 is TGCGCCAGCAGTGAGTCGACACGGGGGCAAGAGACCCAGTACTTC.

This rearrangement joins TRBV6-2 or TRBV6-3 to TRBJ2-7, with TRBD1 identical over 7 bases. J gave up 2 bases and V 4 bases, and 5 bases lay outside the gene matches. The CDR3 has 14 residues. Per germline, CDR1 MNHEY and CDR2 SVGEGT. The CDR3 region has the DNA TGTGCCAGCAGTTCGACAGGGATCCCCTACGAGCAGTACTTC. It translates to CASSSTGIPYEQYF.

The gene calls are TRBV6-6 and TRBJ2-6; 7 bases are a match to TRBD1. The V gene's germline CDR1 is MNHNY and CDR2 SVGAGI (reference sequence). V was pared by 5 bases and J by 1 base, with 11 bases of the junction left unmatched. CDR3 length equals 18 residues. CDR3 amino acids: CASSLADRVVSGANVLTF. DNA for the CDR3: TGTGCCAGCAGTCTGGCAGACAGGGTGGTTTCTGGGGCCAACGTCCTGACTTTC.

The chain employs TRBV28 and TRBJ1-5, with 8 positions matching TRBD1. Germline V lookup: CDR1 MDHEN, CDR2 SYDVKM. Losses at the gene ends were 6 bases for V and 6 bases for J; bases not matched to a gene: 10. The CDR3 runs 15 residues. CDR3: CASRTGTGVIQPQHF. The CDR3 DNA reads TGTGCCAGCAGGACCGGGACAGGTGTTATTCAGCCCCAGCATTTT. Complete variable domain (other parts from reference TRBV28 and TRBJ1-5): DVKVTQSSRYLVKRTGEKVFLECVQDMDHENMFWYRQDPGLGLRLIYFSYDVKMKEKGDIPEGYSVSREKKERFSLILESASTNQTSMYLCASRTGTGVIQPQHFGDGTRLSIL.

J is TRBJ1-1 and V is TRBV29-1; 8 bases align to TRBD1. The germline V gene encodes CDR1 SQVTM and CDR2 ANQGSEA. The CDR3 loop spans 16 amino acids. The V gene end was trimmed by 7 bases and the J gene end by 0 bases; junction bases not matched to a gene: 13. CDR3 residues: CSGAGGLGVLNTEAFF. CDR3 bases: TGCAGCGGCGCAGGGGGCTTAGGGGTCCTGAACACTGAAGCTTTCTTT.

This chain uses TRBV5-1 with TRBJ1-5; D is unresolved. CDR3 length: 15 residues. V was pared by 0 bases and J by 0 bases, with 7 bases between. Germline loops: CDR1 SGHRS, CDR2 YFSETQ. Written as DNA, the CDR3 is TGCGCCAGCAGCTTGGATGGGAATAGCAATCAGCCCCAGCATTTT. Translation: CASSLDGNSNQPQHF.

A remark on this clone: The identical CDR3 is also encoded by other nucleotide sequences in the sample. This chain uses TRBV18 with TRBJ2-7, with D possibly called TRBD1 or TRBD2 (5 bases each). Trimming left V 4 bases short and J 2 bases short, with 9 bases between. The germline gives CDR1 KGHSH, CDR2 LQKENI. This CDR3 is built from 13 residues. The CDR3 coding sequence is TGTGCCAGCTCACGGGACCAAACCTACGAGCAGTACTTC. Translated, it gives CASSRDQTYEQYF.

This chain joins TRBV15 and TRBJ2-1; TRBD2 matches at 13 bases. The CDR3 is made up of 19 amino acids. J lost 2 bases, V lost 3 bases, and 10 bases had no gene match. Looked up from germline, CDR1 is LNHNV and CDR2 is YYDKDF (reference sequence). Written as DNA, the CDR3 is TGTGCCACCAGCAGTGACCTTGGACTAGCGGGAGTAACCTACAATGAGCAGTTCTTC. Translation gives CATSSDLGLAGVTYNEQFF.

The chain combines TRBV5-5 with TRBJ1-2, with D possibly matching TRBD1 (5 bases). Trimming shortened V by 0 bases and J by 2 bases, and 11 bases separated the two germline ends. Germline assignment: CDR1 SGHKS and CDR2 YYEKEE (reference sequence). The CDR3 loop spans 15 amino acids. CDR3 sequence (DNA): TGTGCCAGCAGCTTGGCGTTGCGACAGAACTATGGCTACACCTTC. Its protein product is CASSLALRQNYGYTF.

This sequence joins TRBV28 and TRBJ1-3; D gene unclear. The CDR3 contains 15 residues. Trimming stripped 2 bases from V and 0 bases from J, with 8 bases between. Germline lookup yields CDR1 MDHEN and CDR2 SYDVKM. CDR3 sequence: CASSLRQASGNTIYF. The CDR3 coding sequence is TGTGCCAGCAGTTTAAGGCAGGCCTCTGGAAACACCATATATTTT.

The chain links TRBV21-1 to TRBJ1-2; no check of the table's D call, TRBD1, against the DNA was made. TRBV21-1 is recorded as a pseudogene. This CDR3 has 17 residues. CDR3 loop: CASSNIPPGTDNYGYTF. The DNA of the CDR3 is TGTGCCAGCAGCAACATCCCCCCCGGGACAGACAACTATGGCTACACCTTC.

The sample holds a few counts of this clone. V is TRBV29-1 and J is TRBJ1-1, with TRBD1 identical over 7 bases. CDR1 SQVTM and CDR2 ANQGSEA come from the germline V gene. The CDR3 runs 14 residues. V trimming: 2 bases; J trimming: 4 bases; junction bases outside the gene matches: 7. Written as DNA, the CDR3 is TGCAGCGTTGAAATGGGCCCAGGGGGCACTGAAGCTTTCTTT. It is translated as CSVEMGPGGTEAFF. The full variable domain, its missing parts supplied by reference TRBV29-1 and TRBJ1-1, is SAVISQKPSRDICQRGTSLTIQCQVDSQVTMMFWYRQQPGQSLTLIATANQGSEATYESGFVIDKFPISRPNLTFSTLTVSNMSPEDSSIYLCSVEMGPGGTEAFFGQGTRLTVV.

Many counts were recorded for this clone. The rearrangement joins TRBV6-5 to TRBJ2-5; D may be TRBD1 (6 bases). Germline V CDR1 and CDR2: MNHEY, SVGAGI. Trimming removed 7 bases at V and 0 bases at J, with 12 bases between. The CDR3 length is 14 residues. The CDR3 DNA is TGTGCCAGCACCTATACAGGGTACCAAGAGACCCAGTACTTC. It is translated as CASTYTGYQETQYF.

J is TRBJ2-1 and V is TRBV19, with a possible D match to TRBD2 (5 bases). Germline lookup yields CDR1 LNHDA and CDR2 SQIVND (reference sequence). Trimming stripped 6 bases from V and 6 bases from J, with 12 bases between. The CDR3 totals 13 residues. CDR3 in DNA: TGTGCCAGTAGACCTGACTACGGCAATGAGCAGTTCTTC. Translating gives CASRPDYGNEQFF.